Below are 32 T cell receptor beta chains sequenced from a single sample in a study of shared clonotypes between healthy human individuals. Sequencing was performed with immunoSEQ multiplex PCR; in TCRdb, only in-frame clones are kept and a portion is missing. The sample includes some 700,000 clones, 90% seen only once; the top ten take approximately 35%. The sample taken for sequencing was memory CD8+ T cells from PBMCs. Subset reported: CD45RO+ cells pooled with CCR7-negative TemRA cells. The receptors come from a man between 18 and 35 years old in good health. Some clones in this sample may be carry-over from other donors' samples.

The chain employs TRBV27 and TRBJ2-3, with 7 bases aligning to TRBD2. Trimming at V came to 4 bases and at J to 0 bases, leaving 7 bases not matched to a gene. This CDR3 is built from 16 residues. The germline gives CDR1 MNHEY, CDR2 SMNVEV (reference sequence). The CDR3 here is CASSSRLAPSTDTQYF. CDR3 bases: TGTGCCAGCAGTTCCCGACTAGCTCCAAGCACAGATACGCAGTATTTT.

Here the CDR3 reads CASSLRTWGEAFF. The CDR3 DNA follows: TGTGCCAGCAGTCTTCGAACATGGGGTGAAGCTTTCTTT. The chain combines TRBV27 with TRBJ1-1; D remains ambiguous. In germline, CDR1 is MNHEY, CDR2 SMNVEV (reference sequence). The CDR3 loop spans 13 amino acids. V lost 5 bases and J 7 bases, leaving 14 bases between the germline ends.

The gene calls are TRBV11-2 and TRBJ2-3; 10 bases fit TRBD1. Germline CDR1 and CDR2: SGHAT and FQNNGV. The J segment lost 3 bases and the V segment lost 4 bases, leaving 4 bases of the junction unmatched. The CDR3 is 15 residues long. DNA for the CDR3: TGTGCCAGCAGCTCTAGGGACAGGGGAACAGATACGCAGTATTTT. Its protein is CASSSRDRGTDTQYF.

V usage is TRBV19 and J usage is TRBJ2-5, with TRBD2 matching 7 bases. The V gene end was trimmed by 5 bases and the J gene end by 2 bases; junction bases not matched to a gene: 8. The length of the CDR3 is 15 residues. Germline V gives CDR1 LNHDA, CDR2 SQIVND (reference sequence). This chain's CDR3 is CASSHRSGGQETQYF. DNA of the CDR3: TGTGCCAGTAGTCATCGGTCGGGGGGACAAGAGACCCAGTACTTC.

The genes are TRBV4-1 and TRBJ1-2; 7 nucleotides line up with TRBD1. Per germline, CDR1 MGHRA and CDR2 YSYEKL. The CDR3 is 17 amino acids. V trimming: 0 bases; J trimming: 0 bases; junction bases outside the gene matches: 7. Here the CDR3 reads CASSQDQGTGANYGYTF. CDR3 nucleotides: TGCGCCAGCAGCCAAGATCAGGGTACAGGGGCTAACTATGGCTACACCTTC.

The chain employs TRBV15 and TRBJ2-3; D is unclear. Germline CDR1 and CDR2: LNHNV and YYDKDF (reference sequence). The CDR3 is 14 amino acids. The germline V and J ends were trimmed by 3 bases and 2 bases, with 9 bases remaining between them. CDR3 amino acids: CATSRPQITDTQYF. The CDR3 coding sequence is TGTGCCACCAGCAGGCCGCAGATCACAGATACGCAGTATTTT.

Comments on this clone: Other DNA sequences of this sample code for an identical CDR3. The chain recombines TRBV30 with TRBJ2-1; no clear D. V lost 0 bases, J lost 7 bases, and 4 bases lay in between. CDR3 length equals 11 residues. Germline V gene sequence: CDR1 GTSNPN, CDR2 SVGIG (reference sequence). CDR3 DNA sequence: TGTGCCTGGAGTGTACTGAATGAGCAGTTCTTC. Protein sequence: CAWSVLNEQFF.

V is TRBV7-9 and J is TRBJ2-1; D not resolved. Germline CDR1 and CDR2: SEHNR and FQNEAQ (reference sequence). The V and J ends lost 5 bases and 0 bases respectively, with 17 bases between them. The CDR3 loop spans 17 amino acids. CDR3 protein: CASSPRFQESSYNEQFF. The CDR3 DNA reads TGTGCCAGCAGCCCAAGGTTCCAGGAGAGCTCCTACAATGAGCAGTTCTTC.

The rearrangement uses TRBV4-2 and TRBJ2-1; 7 nucleotides line up with TRBD1. The CDR3 sequence is 18 residues long. Trimming at V came to 4 bases and at J to 2 bases, leaving 14 bases not matched to a gene. Per the germline V gene, CDR1 is LGHNA and CDR2 is YNFKEQ. CDR3 nucleotide sequence: TGTGCCAGCAGCCTAAGTAGGGGGCTGTTAGGGCCCTACAATGAGCAGTTCTTC. Amino acids: CASSLSRGLLGPYNEQFF.

This clone was found once. The chain combines TRBV28 with TRBJ1-2; the D gene is possibly TRBD1 (5 bases). Between the trimmed V and J ends, which lost 3 bases and 1 base, there was a span of 9 bases. The CDR3 spans 14 residues. Germline V lookup: CDR1 MDHEN, CDR2 SYDVKM. The CDR3, as DNA: TGTGCCAGCAGTTTCCGGGGGATTAACTATGGCTACACCTTC. Amino acid sequence: CASSFRGINYGYTF.

The chain couples TRBV13 to TRBJ2-1; no clear D gene. Germline CDR1 is PRHDT and CDR2 is FYEKMQ (reference sequence). Trimming pared 5 bases from V and 10 bases from J, leaving 24 bases between. The CDR3 is 16 residues long. The CDR3 DNA is TGTGCCAGCAGCATACGGGCATCCCAGAGGCGGTGGGAGCAGTTCTTC. Translation gives CASSIRASQRRWEQFF.

The rearrangement uses TRBV15 and TRBJ2-7; D gene uncertain. The CDR3 totals 16 residues. Germline V gene data show CDR1 as LNHNV and CDR2 as YYDKDF (reference sequence). V lost 3 bases and J lost 3, with 18 bases in between. The CDR3 region has the DNA TGTGCCACCAGCAGCGATTATTCCCCGAGAGACTACGAGCAGTACTTC. Amino acid sequence: CATSSDYSPRDYEQYF. The full variable domain, with the rest looked up from reference TRBV15 and TRBJ2-7, is DAMVIQNPRYQVTQFGKPVTLSCSQTLNHNVMYWYQQKSSQAPKLLFHYYDKDFNNEADTPDNFQSRRPNTSFCFLDIRSPGLGDTAMYLCATSSDYSPRDYEQYFGPGTRLTVT.

The chain combines TRBV2 with TRBJ2-7; D ambiguous. Trimming stripped 3 bases from V and 0 bases from J, with 6 bases between. CDR1 is SNHLY, CDR2 FYNNEI, per germline. The CDR3 is 13 amino acids. The CDR3 region has the DNA TGTGCCAGCAGTGACAGACTCTCCTACGAGCAGTACTTC. It codes for CASSDRLSYEQYF.

The gene calls are TRBV15 and TRBJ2-7, with D tentatively TRBD2 (6 bases). This CDR3 region has 14 residues. Germline V gene data show CDR1 as LNHNV and CDR2 as YYDKDF (reference sequence). V lost 0 bases, J lost 4 bases, and 10 bases lay in between. In nucleotides, the CDR3 is TGTGCCACCAGCAGAGAGGGACTGGGTTACGAGCAGTACTTC. Its protein is CATSREGLGYEQYF.

The rearrangement uses TRBV6-5 and TRBJ2-7; D remains unclear. From germline, CDR1 is MNHEY and CDR2 SVGAGI. Trimming took off 11 bases at V and 2 bases at J, with 7 bases between the two ends. The CDR3 sequence is 10 residues long. The CDR3 loop reads CASFPYEQYF. In DNA form, the CDR3 reads TGTGCCTCCTTTCCCTACGAGCAGTACTTC.

The chain uses TRBV18 and TRBJ2-6; 9 nucleotides line up with TRBD2. The germline V gene encodes CDR1 KGHSH and CDR2 LQKENI. With V trimmed by 2 bases and J by 2 bases, 7 bases remained unmatched. The CDR3 covers 18 residues. The CDR3: CASSPRVAGVAGANVLTF. CDR3 DNA: TGTGCCAGCTCACCAAGGGTAGCGGGAGTAGCTGGGGCCAACGTCCTGACTTTC.

This clone turned up a few times. Within the sample, other DNA sequences also encode this same CDR3. The chain is built from TRBV9 and TRBJ2-7; TRBD1 is a possible D gene (6 bases). The germline V gene has CDR1 SGDLS and CDR2 YYNGEE. The CDR3 spans 13 residues. Trimming removed 0 bases from V and 4 bases from J, with 8 bases in between. DNA for the CDR3: TGTGCCAGCAGCGTAGCGGGGACATACGAGCAGTACTTC. Its translation is CASSVAGTYEQYF. The full variable domain, with the rest looked up from reference TRBV9 and TRBJ2-7, is DSGVTQTPKHLITATGQRVTLRCSPRSGDLSVYWYQQSLDQGLQFLIQYYNGEERAKGNILERFSAQQFPDLHSELNLSSLELGDSALYFCASSVAGTYEQYFGPGTRLTVT.

The V call is TRBV12-5, the J call TRBJ2-1; no reliable D call. Deletions cut 1 base from V and 16 bases from J, with 20 bases between. This CDR3 comprises 14 residues. Germline CDR1 is LGHNT and CDR2 is FRNRAP. CDR3: CASGLEQYPPERFF. The CDR3 DNA follows: TGTGCTAGTGGTTTGGAGCAGTATCCACCCGAGCGATTCTTC.

The chain employs TRBV6-1 and TRBJ2-7; TRBD2 might be the D (5 bases). The CDR3 covers 13 residues. CDR1 is MNHNS, CDR2 SASEGT, per germline. V dropped 6 bases and J dropped 5 bases, with 14 bases sitting between them. CDR3 loop: CASRAVLANEQYF. The CDR3 DNA reads as TGTGCCAGCAGGGCGGTCCTAGCAAACGAGCAGTACTTC.

CDR3 sequence (DNA): TGTGCCAGCAGCTTAGTCCCCGGGGGGAGTGGGAATGAGCAGTTCTTC. This gives the protein CASSLVPGGSGNEQFF. The chain employs TRBV7-8 and TRBJ2-1; 7 positions agree with TRBD2. This CDR3 region has 16 residues. Germline V CDR1 and CDR2: SGHVS, FQNEAQ. The junction had 10 bases not matched to a gene; V was cut back by 1 base and J by 7 bases.

The chain joins TRBV2 to TRBJ2-1, with D perhaps matching TRBD1 (6 bases). There are 14 residues in the CDR3. CDR1 and CDR2 from the germline V gene are SNHLY and FYNNEI. V was pared by 1 base and J by 4 bases, with 8 bases between. The CDR3 nucleotides read TGTGCCAGCAGTGAAGGGCAGGGGTACAATGAGCAGTTCTTC. Amino acids: CASSEGQGYNEQFF. Full variable domain (missing parts from reference TRBV2 and TRBJ2-1): EPEVTQTPSHQVTQMGQEVILRCVPISNHLYFYWYRQILGQKVEFLVSFYNNEISEKSEIFDDQFSVERPDGSNFTLKIRSTKLEDSAMYFCASSEGQGYNEQFFGPGTRLTVL.

This CDR3 reads CASSFFNDRAGETQYF. The CDR3 nucleotides are TGTGCCAGCAGCTTCTTTAATGACAGGGCCGGGGAGACCCAGTACTTC. This chain uses TRBV5-4 with TRBJ2-5; 7 nucleotides align to TRBD1. The CDR3 has 16 residues. Germline CDR1 SGHNT, CDR2 YYREEE (reference sequence). The V gene end was trimmed by 2 bases and the J gene end by 5 bases; junction bases not matched to a gene: 12.

The genes are TRBV6-1 and TRBJ2-7; D not resolved. Trimming removed 2 bases at V and 7 bases at J, with 6 bases between. The length of the CDR3 is 11 residues. The germline V gene has CDR1 MNHNS and CDR2 SASEGT. The CDR3 DNA is TGTGCCAGCAGTGAATTATTAGAGCAGTACTTC. Encoded protein: CASSELLEQYF.

CDR3 protein: CASHSPGHYGYTF. CDR3 nucleotide sequence: TGTGCCAGCCATAGTCCCGGTCACTATGGCTACACCTTC. V is TRBV5-4 and J is TRBJ1-2; D not resolved. The germline gives CDR1 SGHNT, CDR2 YYREEE (reference sequence). Deletions cut 7 bases from V and 3 bases from J, with 13 bases between. The CDR3 is 13 amino acids.

The chain links TRBV13 to TRBJ2-1; TRBD2 matches at 8 bases. V lost 5 bases, J lost 10 bases, and 16 bases stayed unmatched. The CDR3 spans 16 residues. Germline V gene lookup returns CDR1 PRHDT and CDR2 FYEKMQ (reference sequence). The CDR3 DNA reads as TGTGCCAGCAGCATCCGGGGGGGCCAGAACCCTCGGGAGCAGTTCTTC. Translation: CASSIRGGQNPREQFF.

This clone showed up just once. The V call is TRBV25-1, the J call TRBJ2-2; weak D call: TRBD1 (6 bases). This CDR3 has 15 residues. Germline V gives CDR1 MGHDK, CDR2 SYGVNS. V was cut by 2 bases and J by 6 bases, with 13 bases left in between. This CDR3 is CASSELQGQAGELFF. In nucleotides, the CDR3 is TGTGCCAGCAGTGAACTCCAGGGGCAGGCCGGGGAGCTGTTTTTT. Combining the CDR3 with reference TRBV25-1 and TRBJ2-2 gives the whole variable domain EADIYQTPRYLVIGTGKKITLECSQTMGHDKMYWYQQDPGMELHLIHYSYGVNSTEKGDLSSESTVSRIRTEHFPLTLESARPSHTSQYLCASSELQGQAGELFFGEGSRLTVL.

Notes on this clone: The sample holds other DNA sequences that translate to the same CDR3. V and J are TRBV7-9 and TRBJ2-3; no firm D call. The CDR3 runs 11 residues. V dropped 5 bases and J dropped 5 bases, with 5 bases sitting between them. Looked up from germline, CDR1 is SEHNR and CDR2 is FQNEAQ (reference sequence). The CDR3 is CASSRGDTQYF. In DNA, the CDR3 is TGTGCCAGCAGCCGAGGAGATACGCAGTATTTT.

This sequence joins TRBV4-2 and TRBJ2-3, with 11 bases that match TRBD2. The V and J ends lost 2 bases and 0 bases, in that order; junction bases with no gene match: 13. In germline, CDR1 is LGHNA, CDR2 YNFKEQ. The CDR3 extends over 20 amino acids. The chain's CDR3 is CASSQPPGLAEPPSTDTQYF. As DNA, the CDR3 is TGTGCCAGCAGCCAACCTCCGGGACTAGCGGAGCCCCCTAGCACAGATACGCAGTATTTT.

The chain links TRBV5-4 to TRBJ2-7; the match to TRBD2 covers 8 bases. Germline CDR1 and CDR2: SGHNT and YYREEE (reference sequence). The CDR3 extends over 16 amino acids. J gave up 4 bases and V 4 bases, and 13 bases lay outside the gene matches. The CDR3 loop reads CASSDTPSGSRYEQYF. The CDR3, as DNA: TGTGCCAGCAGCGATACCCCGAGCGGGAGCCGTTACGAGCAGTACTTC.

CDR3 sequence: CASSYSARQKETQYF. The CDR3 DNA is TGTGCCAGCAGTTACTCGGCCAGACAAAAAGAGACCCAGTACTTC. This chain connects TRBV6-5 to TRBJ2-5, with D uncertain. V lost 0 bases and J 3 bases, leaving 11 bases between the germline ends. The CDR3 extends over 15 amino acids. The germline gives CDR1 MNHEY, CDR2 SVGAGI.

The chain combines TRBV2 with TRBJ2-7; D possibly corresponds to TRBD1 (6 bases). Germline loops: CDR1 SNHLY, CDR2 FYNNEI. CDR3 length equals 14 residues. V lost 8 bases to trimming and J lost 2 bases, with 16 bases between them. The CDR3 region has the DNA TGTGCCAGCTCACAGGGACCTCCCCCCTACGAGCAGTACTTC. Translation: CASSQGPPPYEQYF. The full variable domain, in which reference TRBV2 and TRBJ2-7 provide the parts outside the CDR3, is EPEVTQTPSHQVTQMGQEVILRCVPISNHLYFYWYRQILGQKVEFLVSFYNNEISEKSEIFDDQFSVERPDGSNFTLKIRSTKLEDSAMYFCASSQGPPPYEQYFGPGTRLTVT.

The chain is built from TRBV7-2 and TRBJ1-2; unclear D gene. The length of the CDR3 is 11 residues. Germline CDR1 and CDR2: SGHTA and FQGNSA. Deletions cut 9 bases from V and 5 bases from J, with 10 bases between. CDR3 residues: CARKLGYGYTF. CDR3 nucleotides: TGTGCCAGAAAGCTCGGTTATGGCTACACCTTC.